The clone carrying this T cell receptor beta chain was counted between two and nine times. What it binds is not known. The data originate from a study of beta chain features in type 1 diabetes. Turning to the study itself: Sorted cell examination encompassed over 90 million cells across all samples.

The whole isolated RNA underwent reverse transcription, so sequencing captured expressed TCRB transcripts. Assay used: immunoSEQ multiplex PCR; TCRdb lists only in-frame clones, some missing. The repertoire holds almost 250,000 clones, with roughly 15% as singletons. Study-wide points: Researchers report that Type 1 diabetes patients had moderately but significantly shorter TCRB CDR3s across all four CD4+ subsets.

From germline, CDR1 is SNHLY and CDR2 FYNNEI. The CDR3 runs to 14 residues. Between the trimmed V and J ends, which lost 8 bases and 4 bases, there was a span of 14 bases. What was sequenced was naive CD4+ T cells from blood. V usage is TRBV2 and J usage is TRBJ2-2, with D possibly matching TRBD1 (6 bases). This TCR was sampled from a woman aged 35 to 49 in good health. The CDR3 loop reads CASLPDRLTGELFF. DNA of the CDR3: TGTGCCAGCCTCCCGGACAGACTCACCGGGGAGCTGTTTTTT.